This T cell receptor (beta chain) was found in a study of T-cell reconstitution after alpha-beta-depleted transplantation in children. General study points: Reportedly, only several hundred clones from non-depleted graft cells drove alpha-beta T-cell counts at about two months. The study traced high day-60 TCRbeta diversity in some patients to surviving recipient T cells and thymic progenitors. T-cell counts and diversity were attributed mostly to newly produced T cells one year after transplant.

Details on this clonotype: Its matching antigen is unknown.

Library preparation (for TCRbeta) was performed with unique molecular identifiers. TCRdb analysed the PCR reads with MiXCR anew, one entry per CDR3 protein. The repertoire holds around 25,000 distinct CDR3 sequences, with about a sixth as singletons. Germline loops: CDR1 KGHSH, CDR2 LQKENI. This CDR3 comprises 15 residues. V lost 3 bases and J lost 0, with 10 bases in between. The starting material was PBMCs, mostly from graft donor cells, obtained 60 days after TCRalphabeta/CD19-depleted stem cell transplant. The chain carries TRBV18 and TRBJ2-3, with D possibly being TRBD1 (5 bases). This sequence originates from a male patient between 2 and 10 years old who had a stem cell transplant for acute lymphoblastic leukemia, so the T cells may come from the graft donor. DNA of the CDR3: TGTGCCAGCTCACCCGACAGAACTAGCACAGATACGCAGTATTTT. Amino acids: CASSPDRTSTDTQYF.